This record looks at one T cell receptor (beta chain) sequence and its context. The antigen is undetermined. The sample belongs to a study of T cell responses to AZD1222 COVID-19 vaccine. V dropped 6 bases and J dropped 5 bases, with 13 bases sitting between them. Germline lookup yields CDR1 LNHDA and CDR2 SQIVND (reference sequence). The CDR3 extends over 13 amino acids. Overall study results and limits: Nearly half of spike-specific TCRs reportedly target variant regions that are unmutated in the B.1.351 and B.1.1.7 variants.

The assay was immunoSEQ multiplex PCR, and TCRdb's table has in-frame clones only and misses some. The sample holds roughly 120,000 clones, over 80% seen once. This receptor was taken from an adult in good health. V gene TRBV19 combines with J gene TRBJ1-2, with D uncertain. The starting material was peripheral blood, obtained on day 0 of AZD1222 vaccination. The CDR3 nucleotides are TGTGCCAGTAGCCCGCGGCAGCCTTATGGCTACACCTTC. This gives the protein CASSPRQPYGYTF.